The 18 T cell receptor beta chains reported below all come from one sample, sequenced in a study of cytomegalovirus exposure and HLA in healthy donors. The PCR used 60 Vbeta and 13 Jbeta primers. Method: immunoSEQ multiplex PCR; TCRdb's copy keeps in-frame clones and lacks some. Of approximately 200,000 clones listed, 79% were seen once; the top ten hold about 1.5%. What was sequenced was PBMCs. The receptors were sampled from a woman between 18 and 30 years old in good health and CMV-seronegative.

Written as DNA, the CDR3 is TGTGCCAGCAGCTCCCCCGGGACAGGGCTCTACGAGCAGTACTTC. Its protein product is CASSSPGTGLYEQYF. This sequence joins TRBV28 and TRBJ2-7; 9 bases map to TRBD1. This CDR3 has 15 residues. CDR1 and CDR2 (germline): MDHEN, SYDVKM. Germline trimming cut 6 bases from V and 3 bases from J; bases unmatched to any gene: 9.

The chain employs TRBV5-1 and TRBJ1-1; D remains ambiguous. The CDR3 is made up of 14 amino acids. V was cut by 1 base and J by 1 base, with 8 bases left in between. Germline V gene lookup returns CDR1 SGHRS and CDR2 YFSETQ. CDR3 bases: TGCGCCAGCAGCTTGATTGACACGAACACTGAAGCTTTCTTT. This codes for CASSLIDTNTEAFF.

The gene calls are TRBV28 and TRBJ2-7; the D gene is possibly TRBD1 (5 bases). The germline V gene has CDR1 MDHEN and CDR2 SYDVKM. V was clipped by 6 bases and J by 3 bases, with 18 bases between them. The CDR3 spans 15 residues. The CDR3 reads CASSPPLGQDYEQYF. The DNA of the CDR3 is TGTGCCAGCAGCCCCCCTTTGGGGCAGGACTACGAGCAGTACTTC.

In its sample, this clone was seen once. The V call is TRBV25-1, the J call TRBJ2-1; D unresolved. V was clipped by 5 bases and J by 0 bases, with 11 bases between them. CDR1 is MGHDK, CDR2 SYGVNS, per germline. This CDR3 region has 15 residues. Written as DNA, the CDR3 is TGTGCCAGCAGTTTGGCACTAAGCTCCTACAATGAGCAGTTCTTC. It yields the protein CASSLALSSYNEQFF.

CDR3 nucleotide sequence: TGTGCCAGCAGGGGGACAGGGGCAAGCAATCAGCCCCAGCATTTT. This sequence encodes CASRGTGASNQPQHF. V and J are TRBV6-1 and TRBJ1-5; 10 nucleotides align to TRBD1. The CDR3 is 15 amino acids. V dropped 6 bases and J dropped 1; count of bases not matched to a gene: 3. Germline V gives CDR1 MNHNS, CDR2 SASEGT.

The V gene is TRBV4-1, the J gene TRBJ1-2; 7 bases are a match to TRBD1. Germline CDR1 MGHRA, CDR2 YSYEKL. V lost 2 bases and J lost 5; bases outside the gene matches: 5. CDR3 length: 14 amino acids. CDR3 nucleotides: TGCGCCAGCAGCCAACAGGGACAGTCGTATGGCTACACCTTC. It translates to CASSQQGQSYGYTF.

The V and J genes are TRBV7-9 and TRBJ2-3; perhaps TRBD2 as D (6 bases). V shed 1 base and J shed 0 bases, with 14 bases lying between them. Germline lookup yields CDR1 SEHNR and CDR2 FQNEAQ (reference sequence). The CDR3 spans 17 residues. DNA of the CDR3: TGTGCCAGCAGCTTAGACACCCTAGCGCCAAGCACAGATACGCAGTATTTT. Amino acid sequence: CASSLDTLAPSTDTQYF. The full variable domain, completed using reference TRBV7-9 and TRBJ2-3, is DTGVSQNPRHKITKRGQNVTFRCDPISEHNRLYWYRQTLGQGPEFLTYFQNEAQLEKSRLLSDRFSAERPKGSFSTLEIQRTEQGDSAMYLCASSLDTLAPSTDTQYFGPGTRLTVL.

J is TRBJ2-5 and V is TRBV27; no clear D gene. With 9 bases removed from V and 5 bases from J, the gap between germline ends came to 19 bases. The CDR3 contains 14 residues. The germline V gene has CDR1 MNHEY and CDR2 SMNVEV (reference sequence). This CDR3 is CASGYPLARETQYF. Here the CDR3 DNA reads TGTGCCAGTGGCTATCCTCTTGCCAGGGAGACCCAGTACTTC.

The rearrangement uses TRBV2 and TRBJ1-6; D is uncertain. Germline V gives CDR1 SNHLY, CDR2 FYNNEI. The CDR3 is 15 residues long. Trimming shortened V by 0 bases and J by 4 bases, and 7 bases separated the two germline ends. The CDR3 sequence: CASSEAVSYNSPLHF. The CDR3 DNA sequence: TGTGCCAGCAGTGAAGCTGTCTCTTATAATTCACCCCTCCACTTT.

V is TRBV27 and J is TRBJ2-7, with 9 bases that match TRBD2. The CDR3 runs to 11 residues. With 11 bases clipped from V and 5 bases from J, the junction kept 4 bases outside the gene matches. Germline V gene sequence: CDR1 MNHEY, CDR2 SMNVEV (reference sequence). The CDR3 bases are TGTGCCGCGGGGGGGTCTCACGAGCAGTACTTC. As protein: CAAGGSHEQYF.

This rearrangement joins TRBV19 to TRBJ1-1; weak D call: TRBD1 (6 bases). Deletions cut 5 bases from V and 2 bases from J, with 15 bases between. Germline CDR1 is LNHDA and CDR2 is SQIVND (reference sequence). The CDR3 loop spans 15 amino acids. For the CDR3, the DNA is TGTGCCAGTAGTTCCCCAGGGGCCTTTAACACTGAAGCTTTCTTT. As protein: CASSSPGAFNTEAFF.

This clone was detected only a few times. The CDR3 loop is CASTGTGTTEAFF. The CDR3, as DNA: TGCGCCAGTACCGGGACAGGTACCACTGAAGCTTTCTTT. The rearrangement joins TRBV5-1 to TRBJ1-1; 8 nucleotides match TRBD1. This CDR3 contains 13 residues. Germline lookup yields CDR1 SGHRS and CDR2 YFSETQ. Trimming at V came to 8 bases and at J to 4 bases, leaving 7 bases not matched to a gene.

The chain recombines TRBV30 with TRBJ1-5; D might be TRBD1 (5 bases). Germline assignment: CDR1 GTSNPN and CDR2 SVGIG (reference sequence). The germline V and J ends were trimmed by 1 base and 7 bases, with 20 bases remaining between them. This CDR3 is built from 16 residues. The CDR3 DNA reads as TGTGCCTGGAGTGAAGGGGCGCAGGGTGGAGGGCAGCCCCAGCATTTT. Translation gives CAWSEGAQGGGQPQHF.

The CDR3 is CASRTTSGGYEQYF. The CDR3 coding sequence is TGTGCCAGCAGGACGACTAGCGGGGGCTACGAGCAGTACTTC. This chain joins TRBV5-4 and TRBJ2-7; 12 bases are a match to TRBD2. This CDR3 is 14 amino acids long. CDR1 SGHNT and CDR2 YYREEE come from the germline V gene (reference sequence). The V segment lost 5 bases and the J segment 3 bases; nucleotides outside the gene matches: 3. The full variable domain, rest sourced from reference TRBV5-4 and TRBJ2-7, is ETGVTQSPTHLIKTRGQQVTLRCSSQSGHNTVSWYQQALGQGPQFIFQYYREEENGRGNFPPRFSGLQFPNYSSELNVNALELDDSALYLCASRTTSGGYEQYFGPGTRLTVT.

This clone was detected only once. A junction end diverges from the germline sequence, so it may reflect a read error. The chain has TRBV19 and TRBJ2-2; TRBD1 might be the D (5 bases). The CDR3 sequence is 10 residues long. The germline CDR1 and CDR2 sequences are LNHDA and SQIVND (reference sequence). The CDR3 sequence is CASGTGELFF. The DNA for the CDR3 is TGCGCCTCAGGGACCGGGGAGCTGTTTTTT.

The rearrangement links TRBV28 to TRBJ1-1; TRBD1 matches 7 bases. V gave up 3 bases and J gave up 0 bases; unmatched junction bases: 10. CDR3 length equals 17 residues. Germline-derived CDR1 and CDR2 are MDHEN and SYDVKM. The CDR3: CASSFLGQAGMNTEAFF. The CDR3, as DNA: TGTGCCAGCAGTTTCTTAGGACAGGCTGGAATGAACACTGAAGCTTTCTTT.

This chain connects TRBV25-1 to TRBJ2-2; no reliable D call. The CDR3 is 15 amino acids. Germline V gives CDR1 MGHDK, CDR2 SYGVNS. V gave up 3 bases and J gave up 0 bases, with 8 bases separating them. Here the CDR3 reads CASSETTTNTGELFF. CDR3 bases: TGTGCCAGCAGTGAGACAACAACGAACACCGGGGAGCTGTTTTTT.

The CDR3 is CASRTTVSYEQYF. The DNA for the CDR3 is TGTGCCAGCAGAACGACAGTCTCCTACGAGCAGTACTTC. V is TRBV6-6 and J is TRBJ2-7, with D possibly matching TRBD1 (5 bases). Germline assignment: CDR1 MNHNY and CDR2 SVGAGI (reference sequence). The V end lost 6 bases, the J end lost 0 bases, and 9 bases lay between the germline ends. CDR3 length: 13 amino acids.